This entry lists 24 T cell receptor beta chains sequenced from one sample in a study of Graves' ophthalmopathy and Graves' hyperthyroidism. Amplification from RNA transcripts yielded the TCR beta CDR3 regions. First-round RT-PCR relied on HTBI primers, and a second-round multiplex PCR came next. Via MiXCR, TCRdb re-called the multiplex PCR reads, giving one row per CDR3 protein. This sample yields under 250,000 distinct CDR3 sequences, of which 25% to 30% are seen a single time; over 7.5% belongs to the top ten. Sequencing was carried out using peripheral blood. The receptors originated from a man in his fifties with Graves' ophthalmopathy.

This clonotype has a count of ten or more. The chain employs TRBV28 and TRBJ1-4; tentative D call: TRBD1 (5 bases). Germline loops: CDR1 MDHEN, CDR2 SYDVKM. CDR3 size: 16 residues. The ends were cut back, 5 bases at V and 5 bases at J, with 18 bases in the middle. The CDR3 DNA reads as TGTGCCAGCAGTCCAGGGACCGCCGTTCCGAATGAAAAACTGTTTTTT. Its protein product is CASSPGTAVPNEKLFF.

This clonotype has a count of ten or more. V gene TRBV29-1 combines with J gene TRBJ1-5, with a possible D match to TRBD1 (5 bases). Germline V gives CDR1 SQVTM, CDR2 ANQGSEA. This CDR3 comprises 16 residues. V dropped 7 bases and J dropped 2 bases, with 21 bases sitting between them. The CDR3 loop is CSAGDPERIGNQPQHF. The DNA of the CDR3 is TGCAGCGCGGGGGACCCCGAGCGGATTGGCAATCAGCCCCAGCATTTT. Full variable domain (missing parts from reference TRBV29-1 and TRBJ1-5): SAVISQKPSRDICQRGTSLTIQCQVDSQVTMMFWYRQQPGQSLTLIATANQGSEATYESGFVIDKFPISRPNLTFSTLTVSNMSPEDSSIYLCSAGDPERIGNQPQHFGDGTRLSIL.

The rearrangement links TRBV24-1 to TRBJ2-5; 9 nucleotides match TRBD1. The CDR3 has 13 amino acids. The germline V gene has CDR1 KGHDR and CDR2 SFDVKD. After removal of 3 bases from V and 11 bases from J, the junction contained 6 bases not matched to a gene. CDR3 amino acids: CATSDLGQGEQYF. In nucleotides, the CDR3 is TGTGCCACCAGTGATCTGGGACAGGGTGAGCAGTACTTC.

There are many counts of this clonotype. The chain recombines TRBV19 with TRBJ1-5; 7 bases line up with TRBD1. The CDR3 covers 14 residues. Germline V gene lookup returns CDR1 LNHDA and CDR2 SQIVND (reference sequence). Trimming removed 8 bases from V and 0 bases from J; junction bases left unmatched: 4. The CDR3 protein is CASGQEHSNQPQHF. The CDR3 bases are TGTGCCAGTGGACAGGAACATAGCAATCAGCCCCAGCATTTT.

This clonotype was picked up many times. This rearrangement joins TRBV30 to TRBJ2-7; D not resolved. The V gene's germline CDR1 is GTSNPN and CDR2 SVGIG (reference sequence). The CDR3 has 11 amino acids. CDR3: CSFLIGYEQYF. The CDR3 bases are TGTTCTTTTCTGATAGGTTACGAGCAGTACTTC. The complete variable domain, with remaining parts taken from reference TRBV30 and TRBJ2-7, reads SQTIHQWPATLVQPVGSPLSLECTVEGTSNPNLYWYRQAAGRGLQLLFYSVGIGQISSEVPQNLSASRPQDRQFILSSKKLLLSDSGFYLCSFLIGYEQYFGPGTRLTVT.

The count of this clonotype is one. This rearrangement joins TRBV27 to TRBJ1-2; no reliable D call. Deletions cut 4 bases from V and 3 bases from J, with 18 bases between. Germline CDR1 reads MNHEY; CDR2 reads SMNVEV (reference sequence). There are 16 residues in the CDR3. CDR3 protein: CASSSPNPPADYGYTF. CDR3 bases: TGTGCCAGCAGTTCCCCTAACCCCCCCGCGGACTATGGCTACACCTTC.

This clonotype came up many times. The rearrangement uses TRBV27 and TRBJ2-2, with unresolved D. This CDR3 comprises 13 residues. The V and J ends lost 1 base and 4 bases respectively, with 4 bases between them. CDR1 and CDR2 from the germline V gene are MNHEY and SMNVEV (reference sequence). The CDR3 loop is CASSLLRTGELFF. CDR3 sequence (DNA): TGTGCCAGCAGTTTATTACGCACCGGGGAGCTGTTTTTT.

This clonotype came up many times. This sequence joins TRBV14 and TRBJ2-4; perhaps TRBD2 as D (5 bases). V lost 6 bases and J 0 bases, leaving 15 bases between the germline ends. CDR1 and CDR2 from the germline V gene are SGHDN and FVKESK. The CDR3 has 16 residues. The CDR3 coding sequence is TGTGCCAGCAGAGCAACTAGACAACTAGCCAAAAACATTCAGTACTTC. Residues: CASRATRQLAKNIQYF.

This chain joins TRBV7-8 and TRBJ2-5; 14 bases fit TRBD2. CDR1 is SGHVS and CDR2 is FQNEAQ in the germline V gene. The V and J ends lost 8 bases and 4 bases, in that order; junction bases with no gene match: 3. This CDR3 is 14 amino acids long. The CDR3 spells CASAGLAGGETQYF. The CDR3 region has the DNA TGTGCCAGCGCCGGACTAGCGGGAGGAGAGACCCAGTACTTC.

The chain links TRBV20-1 to TRBJ2-2, with D hard to call. V lost 1 base and J lost 8, with 8 bases in between. Germline CDR1 reads DFQATT; CDR2 reads SNEGSKA (reference sequence). The CDR3 covers 12 residues. CDR3 nucleotide sequence: TGCAGTGCTAGAGCTCCAAGAGGGGAGCTGTTTTTT. Its protein product is CSARAPRGELFF.

The chain joins TRBV11-2 to TRBJ2-5; TRBD2 is a possible D gene (5 bases). V was cut by 6 bases and J by 5 bases, with 19 bases left in between. Germline CDR1 SGHAT, CDR2 FQNNGV. This CDR3 comprises 15 residues. CDR3 sequence: CASRYRTPSPETQYF. Here the CDR3 DNA reads TGTGCCAGCAGGTATAGGACTCCATCGCCGGAGACCCAGTACTTC. The full variable domain, completed using reference TRBV11-2 and TRBJ2-5, is EAGVAQSPRYKIIEKRQSVAFWCNPISGHATLYWYQQILGQGPKLLIQFQNNGVVDDSQLPKDRFSAERLKGVDSTLKIQPAKLEDSAVYLCASRYRTPSPETQYFGPGTRLLVL.

This clonotype was observed many times. The J gene is TRBJ2-7, the V gene TRBV4-2; D is perhaps TRBD2 (5 bases). The CDR3 spans 15 residues. V was trimmed by 4 bases and J by 1 base, leaving 14 bases between them. In germline, CDR1 is LGHNA, CDR2 YNFKEQ. The DNA of the CDR3 is TGTGCCAGCAGCCCGGGGTCAGCCATGTCCTACGAGCAGTACTTC. Translation gives CASSPGSAMSYEQYF.

This chain connects TRBV12-5 to TRBJ1-1; 7 bases are a match to TRBD1. Trimming removed 3 bases from V and 7 bases from J; junction bases left unmatched: 5. The CDR3 consists of 13 residues. The germline V gene encodes CDR1 LGHNT and CDR2 FRNRAP. This CDR3 is CASGFRTGLEAFF. The CDR3 DNA is TGTGCTAGTGGTTTTAGGACAGGCCTTGAAGCTTTCTTT.

This clonotype was counted ten times or more. This chain links TRBV4-1 with TRBJ2-4; weak D call: TRBD2 (6 bases). CDR1 is MGHRA, CDR2 YSYEKL, per germline. This CDR3 spans 14 amino acids. Trimming left V 4 bases short and J 8 bases short, with 15 bases between. The CDR3 loop is CASSLEGLNDIQYF. CDR3 coding DNA: TGCGCCAGCAGCCTTGAGGGACTCAACGACATTCAGTACTTC.

This clonotype appeared a single time. V usage is TRBV28 and J usage is TRBJ1-2, with 9 bases lining up with TRBD1. J gave up 4 bases and V 6 bases, and 9 bases lay outside the gene matches. The CDR3 has 15 amino acids. CDR1 MDHEN and CDR2 SYDVKM come from the germline V gene. CDR3 loop: CASSQTGGASYGYTF. DNA for the CDR3: TGTGCCAGCAGCCAAACAGGGGGCGCTAGCTATGGCTACACCTTC.

This clonotype was detected once. The chain carries TRBV12-3 or TRBV12-4 and TRBJ2-7, with TRBD1 identical over 9 bases. The V gene end was trimmed by 8 bases and the J gene end by 5 bases; junction bases not matched to a gene: 10. There are 14 residues in the CDR3. CDR3 in amino acids: CASRPSTGGNEQYF. The CDR3 nucleotides are TGTGCCAGCCGTCCCTCGACAGGGGGAAACGAGCAGTACTTC.

This clonotype appeared a single time. The chain couples TRBV20-1 to TRBJ1-2; no clear D gene. V lost 6 bases and J 0 bases, leaving 11 bases between the germline ends. Germline CDR1 reads DFQATT; CDR2 reads SNEGSKA (reference sequence). The CDR3 sequence is 13 residues long. The CDR3 sequence is CSAAGMANYGYTF. The CDR3 bases are TGCAGTGCGGCCGGTATGGCTAACTATGGCTACACCTTC.

As for this clonotype: Here the CDR3 omits its conserved ending phenylalanine or tryptophan, so a read error is the likely source. CDR3 sequence reads: CASSESLGYEQYL. DNA for the CDR3: TGCGCCAGCAGTGAGTCTCTAGGCTACGAGCAGTACTTA. The gene calls are TRBV10-2 and TRBJ2-7; D remains ambiguous. V was pared by 0 bases and J by 3 bases, with 6 bases between. The CDR3 has 13 residues. The germline V gene encodes CDR1 WSHSY and CDR2 SAAADI.

This clonotype has ten or more counts. The rearrangement joins TRBV19 to TRBJ2-2, with D possibly matching TRBD1 (6 bases). Germline values: CDR1 LNHDA, CDR2 SQIVND (reference sequence). V dropped 5 bases and J dropped 6 bases, with 19 bases sitting between them. This CDR3 region has 16 residues. In DNA, the CDR3 is TGTGCCAGTAGTCCCCTAGGGGCCAGGGGTTCCGGGGAGCTGTTTTTT. Translated, it gives CASSPLGARGSGELFF.

This clonotype occurred many times. The V and J genes are TRBV7-2 and TRBJ1-5; D remains ambiguous. The V end was cut by 1 base, the J end by 5 bases, with 12 bases between. The CDR3 is made up of 15 amino acids. Germline V CDR1 and CDR2: SGHTA, FQGNSA. CDR3 coding DNA: TGTGCCAGCAGCTTAGATTCGGCTGATTATCAGCCCCAGCATTTT. Its translation: CASSLDSADYQPQHF.

This clonotype has at least ten counts. The chain employs TRBV6-2 or TRBV6-3 and TRBJ2-7, with TRBD1 identical over 8 bases. The V gene's germline CDR1 is MNHEY and CDR2 SVGEGT. V trimming: 5 bases; J trimming: 5 bases; junction bases outside the gene matches: 5. The CDR3 has 13 amino acids. CDR3 nucleotides: TGTGCCAGCAGTGGCCCGGACAGGGACGAGCAGTACTTC. It is translated as CASSGPDRDEQYF.

This clonotype was counted ten times or more. This chain uses TRBV28 with TRBJ2-4; D call uncertain. This CDR3 comprises 17 residues. Germline CDR1 MDHEN, CDR2 SYDVKM. Trimming left V 5 bases short and J 0 bases short, with 17 bases between. The CDR3, as DNA: TGTGCCAGCAGTCCCAACCTTAGTGGGCTAGCCAAAAACATTCAGTACTTC. This encodes CASSPNLSGLAKNIQYF.

This clonotype was observed once. The chain is built from TRBV19 and TRBJ1-6, with D uncertain. CDR3 size: 12 residues. Trimming cost V 9 bases and J 12 bases, with 15 bases left between them. In germline, CDR1 is LNHDA, CDR2 SQIVND (reference sequence). Written as DNA, the CDR3 is TGTGCCAGCTACGATGGCGGATTACCCCTCCACTTT. Protein: CASYDGGLPLHF.

The table lists this clonotype with many counts. This chain uses TRBV7-2 with TRBJ2-2; tentatively, D is TRBD1 or TRBD2 (5 bases each). The ends were cut back, 7 bases at V and 8 bases at J, with 26 bases in the middle. The CDR3 has 17 amino acids. The germline gives CDR1 SGHTA, CDR2 FQGNSA. The CDR3: CASNPSGDRRWVGELFF. CDR3 coding DNA: TGTGCCAGCAACCCCTCCGGGGACCGGCGATGGGTGGGGGAGCTGTTTTTT.